The clone carrying this T cell receptor (beta chain) came up a few times. What it binds is unknown. This CDR3 region has 12 residues. V was clipped by 6 bases and J by 7 bases; unmatched bases: 3. The germline gives CDR1 SEHNR, CDR2 FQNEAQ (reference sequence). A universal primer binding site was introduced by template switching. The final cDNA contained unique molecular identifiers. TCRdb called the 5' RACE reads again in MiXCR, with one record for every CDR3 protein. The repertoire includes 240,000 or so distinct CDR3 sequences, about 11% of them detected once, and approximately 9.1% sits in the top ten. This sample is part of a study of identical twins. Study outcomes and limitations: Models predicted less out-of-frame TCR alpha sharing in monozygotic twins than was found.

This TCR was sampled from a man aged 45-65 years in good health. Sequencing input: memory T cells sorted from blood. The genes are TRBV7-9 and TRBJ2-1, with TRBD2 matching 7 bases. CDR3 region: CASRAGRNEQFF. CDR3 in DNA: TGTGCCAGCAGAGCGGGACGGAATGAGCAGTTCTTC.